This T cell receptor (beta chain) stems from a study of blood T cell repertoires in COVID-19. For the study at large: The study drew acute and convalescent COVID-19 samples from the United States, Italy and Spain. Nucleic acid was either cDNA or gDNA, and it came from T cells, B-cell-depleted T cells, or PBMCs.

In the original workflow: It was from reference gene primer amplification that nucleated cell counts were estimated. Repertoires were generated with immunoSEQ multiplex PCR, while TCRdb's copy carries only in-frame clones and drops some. V and J calls and clone size follow that table, whereas D and trimming were derived from the DNA. Altogether about 310,000 clones are present, around 90% being singletons, with the ten largest covering 1%. This TCR was sampled from a man aged 50-59 years with active or convalescent COVID-19. The sequenced sample was peripheral blood.

The CDR3 here is CASCSGRTYEQYF. In nucleotides, the CDR3 is TGTGCCAGCTGTAGCGGGAGAACGTACGAGCAGTACTTC. The chain combines TRBV28 with TRBJ2-7; 9 positions match TRBD2. Germline V gene data show CDR1 as MDHEN and CDR2 as SYDVKM. The CDR3 is 13 amino acids. With V trimmed by 8 bases and J by 4 bases, 6 bases remained unmatched.